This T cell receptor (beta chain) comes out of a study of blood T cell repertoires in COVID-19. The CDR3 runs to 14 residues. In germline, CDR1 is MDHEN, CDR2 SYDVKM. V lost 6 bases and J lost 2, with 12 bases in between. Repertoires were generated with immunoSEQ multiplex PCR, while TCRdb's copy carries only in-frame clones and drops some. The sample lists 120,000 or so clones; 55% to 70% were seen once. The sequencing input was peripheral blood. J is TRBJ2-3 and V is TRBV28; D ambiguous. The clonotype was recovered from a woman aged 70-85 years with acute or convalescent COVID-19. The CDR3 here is CASRPGTLTDTQYF. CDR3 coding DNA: TGTGCCAGCAGGCCAGGTACCCTCACAGATACGCAGTATTTT.